This is a list of T cell receptor beta chains from one sample in a study of blood T cell repertoires in COVID-19. Sequencing used immunoSEQ multiplex PCR; TCRdb keeps in-frame clones, though not all of them. The profile shows about 200,000 clones, about 90% of them singletons. The sequenced sample consisted of PBMCs or T cells enriched from blood (not recorded which). The receptors stem from a man between 25 and 39 years old who had recovered from COVID-19. CDR3s include the opening cysteine and the closing phenylalanine or tryptophan. A D gene is named only where the DNA matches it firmly. A row's size may be missing; if present it is once, few, many or a size class.

clone_size | d_call | j_call | v_call | cdr3_aa | cdr3_nt
. | TRBD1 | TRBJ1-4 | TRBV2 | CASKPGQVNEKLFF | TGTGCCAGCAAACCGGGACAGGTTAATGAAAAACTGTTTTTT
. | TRBD1 | TRBJ2-1 | TRBV2 | CATYRGLDEQFF | TGTGCCACCTACAGGGGGCTCGATGAGCAGTTCTTC
. | . | TRBJ1-1 | TRBV4-3 | CASSQDRGGGTEAFF | TGCGCCAGCAGCCAAGATCGCGGGGGGGGCACTGAAGCTTTCTTT
once | TRBD1 | TRBJ2-5 | TRBV7-9 | CASSLGQVQETQYF | TGTGCCAGCAGCCTAGGACAGGTACAAGAGACCCAGTACTTC
. | . | TRBJ2-1 | TRBV25-1 | CASRGQYNEQFF | TGTGCCAGCAGAGGACAGTACAATGAGCAGTTCTTC
. | TRBD1 | TRBJ1-2 | TRBV6-1 | CASRGTEHGYTF | TGTGCCAGCAGGGGGACAGAGCATGGCTACACCTTC
. | . | TRBJ1-2 | TRBV4-1 | CASSQEKLWQGKGYTF | TGCGCCAGCAGCCAAGAAAAATTGTGGCAGGGAAAGGGCTACACCTTC
few | . | TRBJ2-1 | TRBV12-3/TRBV12-4 | CASSLTLGDEQFF | TGTGCCAGCAGTTTAACCCTAGGGGATGAGCAGTTCTTC
. | . | TRBJ1-1 | TRBV6-5 | CASTRTGDPNTEAFF | TGTGCCAGCACCCGAACGGGGGACCCGAACACTGAAGCTTTCTTT
. | TRBD1 | TRBJ1-2 | TRBV6-5 | CASRRTGGNGYTF | TGTGCCAGCAGGAGGACAGGGGGAAATGGCTACACCTTC
. | . | TRBJ1-2 | TRBV12-3/TRBV12-4 | CASSLLSYGYTF | TGTGCCAGCAGTTTACTAAGTTATGGCTACACCTTC
. | . | TRBJ2-7 | TRBV2 | CASMYGSSYEQYF | TGTGCCAGCATGTACGGGAGCTCCTACGAGCAGTACTTC
. | TRBD1 | TRBJ2-2 | TRBV5-4 | CASSTGQTNTGELFF | TGTGCCAGCAGCACGGGACAGACGAACACCGGGGAGCTGTTTTTT
. | TRBD1 | TRBJ2-1 | TRBV5-1 | CASSYPGQGYNEQFF | TGCGCCAGCAGCTACCCGGGACAGGGGTACAATGAGCAGTTCTTC
. | TRBD1 | TRBJ1-2 | TRBV5-6 | CASSLARRDRGSGYTF | TGTGCCAGCAGCTTGGCCAGACGGGACAGGGGTTCGGGCTACACCTTC
. | . | TRBJ1-2 | TRBV20-1 | CSARTPGGYTF | TGCAGTGCTAGAACACCTGGCGGCTACACCTTC
. | TRBD2 | TRBJ2-2 | TRBV19 | CARGGTGLAGQSNTGELFF | TGTGCCAGAGGGGGCACGGGACTAGCGGGCCAATCGAACACCGGGGAGCTGTTTTTT
. | TRBD2 | TRBJ2-7 | TRBV7-9 | CASSPSAGGLSYEQYF | TGTGCCAGCAGCCCCTCAGCGGGGGGCCTCTCCTACGAGCAGTACTTC
. | . | TRBJ2-7 | TRBV13 | CASRRGGRSYEQYF | TGTGCCAGCCGCAGGGGAGGGAGAAGCTACGAGCAGTACTTC
. | TRBD2 | TRBJ2-7 | TRBV24-1 | CATSDSEGLDGYEQYF | TGTGCCACCAGTGATTCAGAAGGACTAGACGGGTACGAGCAGTACTTC
. | . | TRBJ2-2 | TRBV6-1 | CASSEKPGTGELFF | TGTGCCAGCAGTGAAAAACCAGGCACCGGGGAGCTGTTTTTT
. | . | TRBJ2-5 | TRBV27 | CASSLASLETQYF | TGTGCCAGCAGTTTAGCTAGTTTGGAGACCCAGTACTTC
. | TRBD2 | TRBJ2-1 | TRBV6-5 | CASSLGLAGSNEQFF | TGTGCCAGCAGTCTGGGGCTAGCGGGGTCCAATGAGCAGTTCTTC
few | TRBD1 | TRBJ1-3 | TRBV15 | CATSRDRVGTAGNTIYF | TGTGCCACCAGCAGGGACCGGGTAGGGACAGCTGGAAACACCATATATTTT
few | TRBD1 | TRBJ2-1 | TRBV27 | CASSFGQEGLRQFF | TGTGCCAGCAGTTTTGGACAGGAAGGTCTGAGGCAGTTCTTC
. | . | TRBJ1-6 | TRBV10-2 | CASRRQPNSPLHF | TGCGCCAGCAGACGACAGCCCAATTCACCCCTCCACTTT
. | . | TRBJ2-6 | TRBV28 | CASSESQGPGANVLTF | TGTGCCAGCAGCGAATCCCAGGGTCCCGGGGCCAACGTCCTGACTTTC
. | TRBD1 | TRBJ1-1 | TRBV11-3 | CASSLGQGGTEAFF | TGTGCCAGCAGCTTGGGACAGGGAGGGACTGAAGCTTTCTTT
. | . | TRBJ2-7 | TRBV30 | CAWSVNSYSYEQYF | TGTGCCTGGAGTGTAAACAGCTACTCCTACGAGCAGTACTTC
. | . | TRBJ2-1 | TRBV19 | CASSTRSYNEQFF | TGTGCCAGTAGTACCCGCTCCTACAATGAGCAGTTCTTC
. | . | TRBJ1-2 | TRBV2 | CARLGAGRNGYTF | TGTGCCAGACTGGGGGCAGGGCGAAATGGCTACACCTTC
. | TRBD1 | TRBJ1-1 | TRBV11-2 | CASSLRGGRATEAFF | TGTGCCAGCAGCTTAAGAGGGGGCAGAGCCACTGAAGCTTTCTTT
. | . | TRBJ2-7 | TRBV7-2 | CASSFSMLSEQYF | TGTGCCAGCAGCTTCTCTATGCTATCCGAGCAGTACTTC
. | TRBD1 | TRBJ2-7 | TRBV28 | CASSLTGESAEQYF | TGTGCCAGCAGTTTAACAGGGGAGTCTGCCGAGCAGTACTTC
. | . | TRBJ1-6 | TRBV9 | CASSATGIASPLHF | TGTGCCAGCAGCGCCACAGGGATTGCTTCACCCCTCCACTTT
. | . | TRBJ2-7 | TRBV3-1/TRBV3-2 | CASKACKGRAYEQYF | TGTGCCAGCAAGGCCTGTAAGGGCAGGGCCTACGAGCAGTACTTC
. | . | TRBJ1-2 | TRBV9 | CASSVLETGYGYTF | TGTGCCAGCAGCGTACTGGAGACGGGCTATGGCTACACCTTC
. | TRBD2 | TRBJ2-5 | TRBV28 | CASSSSGRAPRQETQYF | TGTGCCAGCAGTTCGAGCGGGAGGGCCCCTCGTCAGGAGACCCAGTACTTC
. | TRBD1 | TRBJ1-1 | TRBV7-2 | CASSFKGTASTEAFF | TGTGCCAGCAGCTTTAAGGGGACAGCCTCCACTGAAGCTTTCTTT
. | TRBD1 | TRBJ2-7 | TRBV18 | CASSKSAGTGHYEQYF | TGTGCCAGCTCAAAGAGCGCCGGGACAGGGCACTACGAGCAGTACTTC
. | . | TRBJ2-3 | TRBV1 | CTSSLLLVAGERSDTQYF | TGCACCAGCAGTCTTCTTCTTGTAGCGGGAGAACGTTCAGATACGCAGTATTTT
. | TRBD2 | TRBJ2-1 | TRBV3-1/TRBV3-2 | CASSPIPRPAGYNEQFF | TGTGCCAGCAGCCCGATCCCCAGGCCAGCGGGGTACAATGAGCAGTTCTTC
. | . | TRBJ2-7 | TRBV11-2 | CASSSRGIVSF | TGTGCCAGCAGCTCACGGGGGATAGTCTCCTTC
few | TRBD1 | TRBJ1-2 | TRBV2 | CASSPTQTGGGGYTF | TGTGCCAGCAGTCCGACCCAAACAGGGGGCGGTGGCTACACCTTC
. | . | TRBJ2-7 | TRBV4-3 | CASSQDRVSHEQYF | TGCGCCAGCAGCCAAGATCGGGTCAGCCACGAGCAGTACTTC
. | TRBD1 | TRBJ1-3 | TRBV7-2 | CASSLGPQGNTIYF | TGTGCCAGCAGCTTAGGCCCACAGGGGAACACCATATATTTT
. | . | TRBJ1-1 | TRBV7-2 | CASSLVRPGSLTEAFF | TGTGCCAGCAGCTTAGTTCGGCCAGGTTCCCTTACTGAAGCTTTCTTT